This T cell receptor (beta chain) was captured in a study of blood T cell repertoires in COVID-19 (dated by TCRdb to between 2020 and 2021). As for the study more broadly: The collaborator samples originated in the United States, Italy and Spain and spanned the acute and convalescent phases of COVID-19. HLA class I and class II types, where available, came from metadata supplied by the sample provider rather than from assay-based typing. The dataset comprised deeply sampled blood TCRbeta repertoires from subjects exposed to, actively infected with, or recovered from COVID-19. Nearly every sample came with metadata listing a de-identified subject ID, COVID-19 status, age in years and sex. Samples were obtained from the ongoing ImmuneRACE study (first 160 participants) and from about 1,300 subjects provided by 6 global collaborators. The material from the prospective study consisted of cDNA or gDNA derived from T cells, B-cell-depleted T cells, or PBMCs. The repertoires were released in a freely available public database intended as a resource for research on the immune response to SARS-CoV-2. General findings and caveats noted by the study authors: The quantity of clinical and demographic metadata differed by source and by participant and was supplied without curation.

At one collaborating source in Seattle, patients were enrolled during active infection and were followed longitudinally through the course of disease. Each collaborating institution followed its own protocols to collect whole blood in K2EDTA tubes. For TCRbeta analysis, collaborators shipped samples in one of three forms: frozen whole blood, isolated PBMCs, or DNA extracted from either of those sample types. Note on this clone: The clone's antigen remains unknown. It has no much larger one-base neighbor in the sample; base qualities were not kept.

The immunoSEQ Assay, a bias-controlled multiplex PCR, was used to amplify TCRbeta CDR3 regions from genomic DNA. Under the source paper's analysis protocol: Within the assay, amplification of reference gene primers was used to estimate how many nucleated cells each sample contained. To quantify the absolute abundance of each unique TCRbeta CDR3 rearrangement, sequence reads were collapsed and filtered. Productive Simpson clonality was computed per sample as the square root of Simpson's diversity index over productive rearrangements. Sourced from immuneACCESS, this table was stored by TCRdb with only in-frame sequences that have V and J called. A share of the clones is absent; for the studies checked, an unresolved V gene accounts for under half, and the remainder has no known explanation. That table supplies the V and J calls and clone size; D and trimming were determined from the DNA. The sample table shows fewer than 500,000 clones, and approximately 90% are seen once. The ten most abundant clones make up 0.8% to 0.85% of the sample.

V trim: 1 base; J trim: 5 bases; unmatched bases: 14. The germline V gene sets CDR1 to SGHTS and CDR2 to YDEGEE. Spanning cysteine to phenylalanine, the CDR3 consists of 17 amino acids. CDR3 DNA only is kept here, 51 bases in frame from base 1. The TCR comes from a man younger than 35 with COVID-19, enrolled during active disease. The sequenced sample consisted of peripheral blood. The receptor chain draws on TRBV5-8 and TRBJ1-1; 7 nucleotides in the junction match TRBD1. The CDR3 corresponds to CASSLITGVGEGTEAFF. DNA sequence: TGTGCCAGCAGCTTGATCACAGGGGTAGGTGAGGGGACTGAAGCTTTCTTT.